Listed below are T cell receptor beta chains from one sample, sequenced in a study of cytotoxic CD8 clonotypes in ibrutinib-treated CLL. Clones were sequenced by immunoSEQ multiplex PCR, and TCRdb holds only the in-frame ones, with some missing. The sample holds roughly 250,000 clones, about three quarters seen once. The starting material was PBMCs, obtained after 24 months of ibrutinib treatment. The source of these receptors is a human donor with chronic lymphocytic leukemia. Both conserved end residues are part of each CDR3. The order of the fields is J gene, clone size, D gene, V gene, CDR3 protein, CDR3 DNA. The D gene is left open where the match is weak. Some rows have no size entry. The others give once, few or many, or a class for an expanded clone.

TRBJ2-1	-	-	TRBV19	CASRADGHNEQFF	TGTGCCAGTAGGGCGGATGGGCACAATGAGCAGTTCTTC
TRBJ2-3	-	TRBD2	TRBV19	CASGLAGADTQYF	TGTGCCAGTGGGCTAGCGGGAGCAGATACGCAGTATTTT
TRBJ1-5	few	TRBD1	TRBV5-1	CASSPTGANQPQHF	TGCGCCAGCAGCCCCACAGGGGCCAATCAGCCCCAGCATTTT
TRBJ2-7	-	-	TRBV20-1	CSARRGYEQYF	TGCAGTGCTAGGCGGGGCTACGAGCAGTACTTC
TRBJ1-1	-	TRBD1	TRBV6-5	CASGDREAEAFF	TGTGCCAGCGGGGACAGGGAGGCCGAAGCTTTCTTT
TRBJ2-7	few	TRBD2	TRBV7-3	CASSLSAGGPYEQYF	TGTGCCAGCAGCTTATCTGCGGGAGGGCCGTACGAGCAGTACTTC
TRBJ1-4	-	-	TRBV27	CASTFRLWGDPKGEKLFF	TGTGCCAGCACCTTTCGGTTGTGGGGTGATCCCAAGGGGGAAAAACTGTTTTTT
TRBJ1-5	-	-	TRBV19	CASTTQGPSYSNQPQHF	TGTGCCAGTACGACTCAAGGTCCCAGTTATAGCAATCAGCCCCAGCATTTT
TRBJ2-2	-	TRBD1	TRBV19	CASSIGQGAAGELFF	TGTGCCAGTAGTATCGGGCAGGGGGCTGCCGGGGAGCTGTTTTTT
TRBJ2-5	once	-	TRBV4-1	CASSQERVGETQYF	TGCGCCAGCAGCCAAGAGCGCGTAGGGGAGACCCAGTACTTC
TRBJ1-5	-	TRBD1	TRBV9	CASSAGQDNQPQHF	TGTGCCAGCAGCGCTGGACAGGATAATCAGCCCCAGCATTTT
TRBJ1-5	-	-	TRBV18	CASSPPTDGNQPQHF	TGTGCCAGCTCACCACCGACGGATGGCAATCAGCCCCAGCATTTT
TRBJ1-1	-	-	TRBV9	CASSQEGRYGTEAFF	TGTGCCAGCAGCCAAGAGGGGCGATACGGCACTGAAGCTTTCTTT
TRBJ2-7	-	TRBD1	TRBV6-5	CASSPGAGQGKEQYF	TGTGCCAGCAGTCCCGGCGCGGGACAGGGGAAGGAGCAGTACTTC
TRBJ2-7	few	-	TRBV23-1	CASGNYEQYF	TGCGCCAGCGGAAACTACGAGCAGTACTTC
TRBJ2-2	few	-	TRBV19	CASSIPRGTGELFF	TGTGCCAGTAGTATCCCCAGGGGCACCGGGGAGCTGTTTTTT
TRBJ1-3	once	-	TRBV7-9	CASSLFAGLGNTIYF	TGTGCCAGCAGCTTATTTGCAGGGCTAGGAAACACCATATATTTT
TRBJ2-5	-	TRBD1	TRBV25-1	CASSMRHRGQETQYF	TGTGCCAGCAGTATGCGACACAGGGGGCAAGAGACCCAGTACTTC
TRBJ2-7	-	-	TRBV30	CAWSPRTYEQYF	TGTGCCTGGAGTCCGAGAACCTACGAGCAGTACTTC
TRBJ2-7	-	-	TRBV29-1	CSVDRRGEQYF	TGCAGCGTTGATAGAAGGGGCGAGCAGTACTTC